These 24 T cell receptor beta chains were all obtained from the same sample, sequenced in a study of blood T cell repertoires in COVID-19. Assay used: immunoSEQ multiplex PCR; TCRdb lists only in-frame clones, some missing. The table lists 150,000 or so clones, about four fifths of them singletons. The sample consisted of peripheral blood. The receptors originated from a man between 35 and 55 years old who had recovered from COVID-19.

The rearrangement uses TRBV24-1 and TRBJ2-7, with TRBD1 matching over 8 bases. J was trimmed by 4 bases and V by 6 bases; bases with no gene match: 7. The CDR3 spans 14 residues. Looked up from germline, CDR1 is KGHDR and CDR2 is SFDVKD. CDR3: CATSTGTGFYEQYF. DNA of the CDR3: TGTGCCACCAGTACCGGGACAGGTTTTTACGAGCAGTACTTC.

The rearrangement joins TRBV5-4 to TRBJ2-2, with TRBD1 as a possible D gene (6 bases). The CDR3 is 15 residues long. V gave up 4 bases and J gave up 4 bases, with 14 bases separating them. From germline, CDR1 is SGHNT and CDR2 YYREEE (reference sequence). The CDR3 region is CASSRTAEGTGELFF. CDR3 DNA: TGTGCCAGCAGCCGGACAGCGGAAGGCACCGGGGAGCTGTTTTTT.

The rearrangement joins TRBV2 to TRBJ2-7; D is unclear. Germline values: CDR1 SNHLY, CDR2 FYNNEI. Deletions cut 5 bases from V and 7 bases from J, with 9 bases between. There are 11 residues in the CDR3. CDR3 nucleotide sequence: TGTGCCAGCAGTAAAACAGCAGAGCAGTACTTC. This translates into CASSKTAEQYF.

This clone was seen once. The rearrangement links TRBV30 to TRBJ1-5; tentatively, D is TRBD1 (6 bases). Germline V gives CDR1 GTSNPN, CDR2 SVGIG (reference sequence). V shed 1 base and J shed 0 bases, with 13 bases lying between them. This CDR3 spans 16 amino acids. The CDR3 here is CAWSEKAGASNQPQHF. The CDR3 DNA reads as TGTGCCTGGAGTGAAAAGGCGGGGGCTAGCAATCAGCCCCAGCATTTT.

The chain combines TRBV6-6 with TRBJ2-7; TRBD1 agrees at 8 bases. The germline V gene encodes CDR1 MNHNY and CDR2 SVGAGI (reference sequence). The CDR3 loop spans 14 amino acids. The V and J ends lost 7 bases and 0 bases, in that order; junction bases with no gene match: 5. The DNA of the CDR3 is TGTGCCAGCACCGAGACAGGGGCCTCCTACGAGCAGTACTTC. As protein: CASTETGASYEQYF.

The rearrangement uses TRBV12-5 and TRBJ1-1; the match to TRBD1 covers 8 bases. The CDR3 covers 12 residues. The germline gives CDR1 LGHNT, CDR2 FRNRAP. V was clipped by 7 bases and J by 5 bases; unmatched bases: 3. CDR3 in amino acids: CASAWTGTEAFF. DNA for the CDR3: TGTGCTAGTGCTTGGACAGGGACTGAAGCTTTCTTT.

The chain joins TRBV5-4 to TRBJ2-1, with D possibly matching TRBD1 (7 bases). V was shortened by 0 bases and J by 7 bases, with 14 bases between the two germline ends. Germline V lookup: CDR1 SGHNT, CDR2 YYREEE (reference sequence). This CDR3 has 15 amino acids. CDR3 sequence (DNA): TGTGCCAGCAGCTTGGGCGGCCCAGGGGGGAATGAGCAGTTCTTC. It translates to CASSLGGPGGNEQFF.

The rearrangement links TRBV12-5 to TRBJ2-3, with D tentatively TRBD2 (5 bases). Germline CDR1 and CDR2: LGHNT and FRNRAP. This CDR3 has 13 residues. Trimming pared 8 bases from V and 0 bases from J, leaving 9 bases between. CDR3 sequence reads: CASRRTSTDTQYF. The CDR3 DNA reads as TGTGCTAGTCGCAGGACTAGCACAGATACGCAGTATTTT.

This CDR3 is CASREAGREALGLGEQYF. For the CDR3, the DNA is TGTGCCAGCAGGGAGGCTGGAAGAGAGGCTCTCGGTTTGGGCGAGCAGTACTTC. V gene TRBV2 combines with J gene TRBJ2-7; TRBD2 is a possible D gene (5 bases). The CDR3 is 18 residues long. V lost 6 bases to trimming and J lost 6 bases, with 30 bases between them. Germline values: CDR1 SNHLY, CDR2 FYNNEI.

J is TRBJ2-3 and V is TRBV7-8; 11 nucleotides align to TRBD2. Germline CDR1 reads SGHVS; CDR2 reads FQNEAQ. Trimming at V came to 5 bases and at J to 0 bases, leaving 16 bases not matched to a gene. The CDR3 has 20 residues. CDR3 region: CASSLGKGLAGGVSTDTQYF. The CDR3 region has the DNA TGTGCCAGCAGCCTAGGGAAGGGGCTAGCGGGGGGCGTGAGCACAGATACGCAGTATTTT.

The V call is TRBV2, the J call TRBJ1-2; TRBD1 might be the D (5 bases). This CDR3 has 13 amino acids. Germline V gives CDR1 SNHLY, CDR2 FYNNEI. V lost 7 bases and J lost 2, with 11 bases in between. CDR3 in DNA: TGTGCCAGCACCCCCGCAGGGAACTATGGCTACACCTTC. This translates into CASTPAGNYGYTF.

The chain recombines TRBV7-2 with TRBJ2-7; TRBD2 matches at 10 bases. CDR1 and CDR2 (germline): SGHTA, FQGNSA. The CDR3 is 16 residues long. J gave up 0 bases and V 1 base, and 3 bases lay outside the gene matches. In DNA, the CDR3 is TGTGCCAGCAGCTTAGACGGACTAGCGGTCTCCTACGAGCAGTACTTC. Its translation is CASSLDGLAVSYEQYF.

This rearrangement joins TRBV7-3 to TRBJ2-1; 10 bases are a match to TRBD1. The germline gives CDR1 SGHTA, CDR2 FQGTGA. The CDR3 length is 15 residues. V gave up 2 bases and J gave up 9 bases; unmatched junction bases: 7. The DNA of the CDR3 is TGTGCCAGCAGCTTATACAGGACAGGGGGTAGTGAGCAGTTCTTC. Translated: CASSLYRTGGSEQFF. Full variable domain (missing parts from reference TRBV7-3 and TRBJ2-1): GAGVSQTPSNKVTEKGKYVELRCDPISGHTALYWYRQSLGQGPEFLIYFQGTGAADDSGLPNDRFFAVRPEGSVSTLKIQRTERGDSAVYLCASSLYRTGGSEQFFGPGTRLTVL.

This clone is a singleton in its sample. The chain couples TRBV29-1 to TRBJ1-2; 8 nucleotides match TRBD1. In germline, CDR1 is SQVTM, CDR2 ANQGSEA. Trimming removed 4 bases from V and 8 bases from J; junction bases left unmatched: 6. The CDR3 is 12 amino acids. The CDR3 sequence: CSVGPTGDGYTF. Here the CDR3 DNA reads TGCAGCGTTGGACCGACAGGGGACGGCTACACCTTC.

V and J are TRBV6-5 and TRBJ2-7; D may be TRBD1 (6 bases). V lost 4 bases and J 2 bases, leaving 12 bases between the germline ends. The CDR3 sequence is 14 residues long. CDR1 MNHEY and CDR2 SVGAGI come from the germline V gene. Here the CDR3 reads CASSLQGPAYEQYF. The CDR3 DNA sequence: TGTGCCAGCAGTTTACAGGGACCAGCCTACGAGCAGTACTTC.

The chain is built from TRBV3-1 (or the pseudogene TRBV3-2) and TRBJ1-3, with D possibly matching TRBD1 (6 bases). Trimming stripped 0 bases from V and 0 bases from J, with 9 bases between. Germline V CDR1 and CDR2: LGHDT, YNNKEL (reference sequence). This CDR3 has 16 residues. The CDR3 is CASSQEKTGSGNTIYF. The CDR3, as DNA: TGTGCCAGCAGCCAAGAAAAGACAGGCTCTGGAAACACCATATATTTT.

The rearrangement uses TRBV4-2 and TRBJ1-5; D not resolved. The CDR3 loop spans 15 amino acids. The germline gives CDR1 LGHNA, CDR2 YNFKEQ. Trimming pared 4 bases from V and 2 bases from J, leaving 12 bases between. CDR3 sequence reads: CASSLGGEGNQPQHF. The CDR3 DNA follows: TGTGCCAGCAGCCTGGGCGGGGAGGGCAATCAGCCCCAGCATTTT.

This clone was counted a single time. V usage is TRBV10-3 and J usage is TRBJ1-2; 9 nucleotides align to TRBD1. J was trimmed by 2 bases and V by 7 bases; bases with no gene match: 8. Germline CDR1 and CDR2: ENHRY and SYGVKD. The CDR3 is 15 amino acids. The CDR3 DNA is TGTGCCATCACCTGGGGACAGGGCCCAAACTATGGCTACACCTTC. Translation: CAITWGQGPNYGYTF.

V and J are TRBV6-5 and TRBJ2-7, with TRBD2 matching 8 bases. Germline CDR1 is MNHEY and CDR2 is SVGAGI. V lost 2 bases and J lost 2; bases outside the gene matches: 8. CDR3 size: 16 residues. In nucleotides, the CDR3 is TGTGCCAGCAGTTACCTCAAGACTAGCGAAACCTACGAGCAGTACTTC. It translates to CASSYLKTSETYEQYF.

Points on this clone: One junction end does not reproduce the germline sequence, and a read error may be involved. The chain uses TRBV28 and TRBJ1-5, with 9 positions matching TRBD1. Germline V gives CDR1 MDHEN, CDR2 SYDVKM. The CDR3 consists of 13 residues. The CDR3 region has the DNA TGTGCCAGCAGCCAAAACCTACCGGGACAGGGAGATTTT. Translation gives CASSQNLPGQGDF.

The chain carries TRBV7-9 and TRBJ2-7; D possibly corresponds to TRBD2 (7 bases). Trimming cost V 3 bases and J 3 bases, with 15 bases left between them. The CDR3 sequence is 15 residues long. The germline V gene encodes CDR1 SEHNR and CDR2 FQNEAQ (reference sequence). In DNA form, the CDR3 reads TGTGCCAGCAGCTTGCCGGGGGGCCACAACTACGAGCAGTACTTC. As protein: CASSLPGGHNYEQYF.

The rearrangement uses TRBV13 and TRBJ2-5; D is possibly TRBD1 (5 bases). Germline loops: CDR1 PRHDT, CDR2 FYEKMQ (reference sequence). V lost 2 bases and J 5 bases, leaving 9 bases between the germline ends. The CDR3 length is 13 residues. The CDR3 loop is CASSLRGRETQYF. As DNA, the CDR3 is TGTGCCAGCAGCTTAAGGGGAAGGGAGACCCAGTACTTC.

The chain combines TRBV6-6 with TRBJ2-1; D gene ambiguous. The V end was cut by 3 bases, the J end by 4 bases, with 10 bases between. Looked up from germline, CDR1 is MNHNY and CDR2 is SVGAGI (reference sequence). This CDR3 is built from 14 residues. CDR3 coding DNA: TGTGCCAGCAGTTATTCCCCTTTATACAATGAGCAGTTCTTC. Amino acids: CASSYSPLYNEQFF.

The CDR3 DNA reads as TGTGCCAGCGGGCCCGGAGGAACTGGAAACACCATATATTTT. This encodes CASGPGGTGNTIYF. V gene TRBV6-6 combines with J gene TRBJ1-3; no clear D. The CDR3 covers 14 residues. Germline V gene sequence: CDR1 MNHNY, CDR2 SVGAGI (reference sequence). The V end was cut by 8 bases, the J end by 2 bases, with 13 bases between.